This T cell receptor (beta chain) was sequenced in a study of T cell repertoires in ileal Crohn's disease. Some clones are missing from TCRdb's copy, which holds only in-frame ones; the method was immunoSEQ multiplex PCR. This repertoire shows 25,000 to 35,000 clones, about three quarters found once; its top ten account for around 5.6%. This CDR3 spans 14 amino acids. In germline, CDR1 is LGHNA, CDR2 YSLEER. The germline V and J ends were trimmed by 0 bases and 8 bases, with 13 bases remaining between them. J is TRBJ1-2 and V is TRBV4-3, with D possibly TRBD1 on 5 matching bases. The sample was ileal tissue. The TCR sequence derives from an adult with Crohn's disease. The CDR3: CASSQELAGRGYTF. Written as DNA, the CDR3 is TGCGCCAGCAGCCAAGAACTTGCGGGGCGCGGCTACACCTTC.